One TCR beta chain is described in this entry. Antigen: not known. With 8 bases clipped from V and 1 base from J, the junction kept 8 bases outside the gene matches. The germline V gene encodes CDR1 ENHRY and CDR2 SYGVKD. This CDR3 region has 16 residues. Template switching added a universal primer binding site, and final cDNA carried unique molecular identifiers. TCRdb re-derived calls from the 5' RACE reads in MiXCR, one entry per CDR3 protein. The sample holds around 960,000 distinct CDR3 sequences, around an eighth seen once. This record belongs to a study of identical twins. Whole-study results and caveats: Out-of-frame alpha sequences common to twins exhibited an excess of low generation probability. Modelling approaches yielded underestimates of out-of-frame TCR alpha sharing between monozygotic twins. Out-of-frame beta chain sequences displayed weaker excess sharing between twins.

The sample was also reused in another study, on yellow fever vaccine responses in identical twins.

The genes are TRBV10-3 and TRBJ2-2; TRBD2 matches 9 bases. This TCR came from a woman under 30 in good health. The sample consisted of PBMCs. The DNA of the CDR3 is TGTGCCATCCCGATAGCGGGGGATCTGAACACCGGGGAGCTGTTTTTT. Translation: CAIPIAGDLNTGELFF.